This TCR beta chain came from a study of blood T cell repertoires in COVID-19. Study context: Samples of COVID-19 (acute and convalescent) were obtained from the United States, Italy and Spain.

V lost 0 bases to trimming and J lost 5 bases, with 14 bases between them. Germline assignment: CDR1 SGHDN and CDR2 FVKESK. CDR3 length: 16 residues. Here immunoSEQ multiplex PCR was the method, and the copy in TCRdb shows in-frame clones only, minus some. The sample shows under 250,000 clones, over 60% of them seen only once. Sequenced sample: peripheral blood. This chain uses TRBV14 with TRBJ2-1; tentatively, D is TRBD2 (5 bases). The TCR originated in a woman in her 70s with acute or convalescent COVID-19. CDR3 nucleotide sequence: TGTGCCAGCAGCCAAGAACTTTCGGCCGGGAACAATGAGCAGTTCTTC. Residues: CASSQELSAGNNEQFF.